Following are 27 T cell receptor beta chains from one sample sequenced in a study of blood T cell repertoires in COVID-19. Clones were read by immunoSEQ multiplex PCR, and TCRdb kept only the in-frame ones, dropping some. The table has about 35,000 clones, roughly 88% seen once. The sequencing sample was made of peripheral blood. These receptors were taken from a man older than 75 with acute or convalescent COVID-19.

The chain links TRBV19 to TRBJ1-2; TRBD1 aligns across 10 bases. The trim removed 3 bases at V and 4 bases at J, leaving 5 bases unmatched. Germline values: CDR1 LNHDA, CDR2 SQIVND (reference sequence). This CDR3 spans 15 amino acids. This chain's CDR3 is CASSIDRGPSYGYTF. The CDR3 coding sequence is TGTGCCAGTAGTATCGACAGGGGGCCATCCTATGGCTACACCTTC.

This sequence joins TRBV9 and TRBJ1-5; D gene ambiguous. Germline lookup yields CDR1 SGDLS and CDR2 YYNGEE. The CDR3 is 15 amino acids. V lost 1 base to trimming and J lost 5 bases, with 13 bases between them. Written as DNA, the CDR3 is TGTGCCAGCAGCGTATTACCCGACACGGATCAGCCCCAGCATTTT. Amino acid sequence: CASSVLPDTDQPQHF.

This chain connects TRBV6-1 to TRBJ2-2; possibly TRBD2 for D (6 bases). The CDR3 is made up of 16 amino acids. V lost 2 bases to trimming and J lost 5 bases, with 15 bases between them. Germline CDR1 reads MNHNS; CDR2 reads SASEGT. CDR3 sequence reads: CASSELWGVWTGELFF. CDR3 nucleotides: TGTGCCAGCAGTGAATTGTGGGGGGTTTGGACCGGGGAGCTGTTTTTT.

The chain is built from TRBV5-6 and TRBJ2-2, with a weak D call TRBD2 (6 bases). Germline CDR1 reads SGHDT; CDR2 reads YYEEEE. The ends were cut back, 3 bases at V and 6 bases at J, with 15 bases in the middle. CDR3 length equals 15 residues. CDR3 sequence: CASSSTRWEAGELFF. In nucleotides, the CDR3 is TGTGCCAGCAGCTCGACACGGTGGGAGGCCGGGGAGCTGTTTTTT.

The genes are TRBV18 and TRBJ2-7, with D tentatively TRBD2 (7 bases). CDR3 length: 14 amino acids. CDR1 is KGHSH and CDR2 is LQKENI in the germline V gene. Trimming removed 0 bases from V and 6 bases from J, with 12 bases in between. The CDR3 nucleotides are TGTGCCAGCTCACCACCGGGAGGGGGTCTCGAGCAGTACTTC. This translates into CASSPPGGGLEQYF.

DNA of the CDR3: TGTGCCAGCAGTCGGGACAAACTTTACGAGCAGTACTTC. Amino acids: CASSRDKLYEQYF. The chain links TRBV6-5 to TRBJ2-7; D is possibly TRBD1 (6 bases). CDR3 length equals 13 residues. Germline-derived CDR1 and CDR2 are MNHEY and SVGAGI. Trimming cost V 5 bases and J 4 bases, with 12 bases left between them.

The chain recombines TRBV4-1 with TRBJ1-2, with TRBD1 matching 8 bases. The CDR3 is made up of 16 amino acids. Germline loops: CDR1 MGHRA, CDR2 YSYEKL. V was pared by 0 bases and J by 4 bases, with 7 bases of the junction left unmatched. DNA of the CDR3: TGCGCCAGCAGCCAAGATAGGGCAGGGGGCGCCTATGGCTACACCTTC. It encodes CASSQDRAGGAYGYTF.

The DNA for the CDR3 is TGCAGCGCCGACGACCCGCCGGGGAACACTGAAGCTTTCTTT. Translated, it gives CSADDPPGNTEAFF. The chain uses TRBV29-1 and TRBJ1-1; D unclear. The length of the CDR3 is 14 residues. Trimming stripped 7 bases from V and 1 base from J, with 16 bases between. Germline V CDR1 and CDR2: SQVTM, ANQGSEA. The entire variable domain, with the rest obtained from reference TRBV29-1 and TRBJ1-1, is as follows: SAVISQKPSRDICQRGTSLTIQCQVDSQVTMMFWYRQQPGQSLTLIATANQGSEATYESGFVIDKFPISRPNLTFSTLTVSNMSPEDSSIYLCSADDPPGNTEAFFGQGTRLTVV.

The chain employs TRBV6-5 and TRBJ2-1; 10 nucleotides line up with TRBD2. The junction had 4 bases not matched to a gene; V was cut back by 6 bases and J by 2 bases. Germline values: CDR1 MNHEY, CDR2 SVGAGI. The CDR3 covers 15 residues. The CDR3 region is CASRVAGGTYNEQFF. The CDR3 bases are TGTGCCAGCAGAGTAGCGGGGGGAACCTACAATGAGCAGTTCTTC.

V gene TRBV9 combines with J gene TRBJ2-3; 11 nucleotides agree with TRBD2. In germline, CDR1 is SGDLS, CDR2 YYNGEE. The J segment lost 1 base and the V segment lost 4 bases, leaving 5 bases of the junction unmatched. The CDR3 is 16 amino acids. As DNA, the CDR3 is TGTGCCAGCAGCTTATCGGGACTAGCGGGCACAGATACGCAGTATTTT. Translated, it gives CASSLSGLAGTDTQYF. The variable domain in full, completed from reference TRBV9 and TRBJ2-3, reads DSGVTQTPKHLITATGQRVTLRCSPRSGDLSVYWYQQSLDQGLQFLIQYYNGEERAKGNILERFSAQQFPDLHSELNLSSLELGDSALYFCASSLSGLAGTDTQYFGPGTRLTVL.

The chain couples TRBV2 to TRBJ1-1; possible D gene TRBD1, 6 bases. Trimming pared 6 bases from V and 5 bases from J, leaving 19 bases between. The CDR3 runs 15 residues. Germline CDR1 SNHLY, CDR2 FYNNEI. CDR3 residues: CASRRIGGASTEAFF. CDR3 coding DNA: TGTGCCAGCAGAAGAATTGGGGGCGCATCTACTGAAGCTTTCTTT.

The chain is built from TRBV11-2 and TRBJ2-5; TRBD1 matches at 8 bases. Losses at the gene ends were 5 bases for V and 9 bases for J; bases not matched to a gene: 8. Germline CDR1 is SGHAT and CDR2 is FQNNGV. The CDR3 contains 13 residues. CDR3 amino acids: CASSQGQGIAQYF. DNA for the CDR3: TGTGCCAGCAGCCAAGGACAGGGAATTGCCCAGTACTTC.

This clone showed up just a few times. The chain uses TRBV4-2 and TRBJ2-1; a possible D gene is TRBD1 (5 bases). Trimming stripped 0 bases from V and 8 bases from J, with 20 bases between. Germline-derived CDR1 and CDR2 are LGHNA and YNFKEQ. This CDR3 spans 17 amino acids. The CDR3 DNA reads as TGTGCCAGCAGCCAAGAGGGAACCGGTGCAGGGTTCGATGAGCAGTTCTTC. As protein: CASSQEGTGAGFDEQFF.

This clone was counted a single time. The CDR3 DNA sequence: TGTGCCAGCAGCAAAGAACCGGGACAGGGGGCGCCTCTTACCTTC. Protein product: CASSKEPGQGAPLTF. This rearrangement joins TRBV21-1 to TRBJ1-2; the table's D call, TRBD1, has no DNA check behind it. TRBV21-1 is a pseudogene. The CDR3 is 15 amino acids.

The chain links TRBV10-2 to TRBJ1-1, with TRBD1 matching over 9 bases. Germline V gene sequence: CDR1 WSHSY, CDR2 SAAADI. The CDR3 loop spans 15 amino acids. Losses at the gene ends were 6 bases for V and 5 bases for J; bases not matched to a gene: 10. As DNA, the CDR3 is TGCGCCAGCAGAAGACAGGGGGAGGGCTGGACTGAAGCTTTCTTT. This gives the protein CASRRQGEGWTEAFF.

This chain joins TRBV5-1 and TRBJ2-7; D gene ambiguous. The CDR3 has 13 residues. Germline V CDR1 and CDR2: SGHRS, YFSETQ. V was trimmed by 0 bases and J by 3 bases, leaving 7 bases between them. As DNA, the CDR3 is TGCGCCAGCAGCTTGGCAACGAGCTACGAGCAGTACTTC. Residues: CASSLATSYEQYF.

This chain connects TRBV21-1 to TRBJ2-1; TRBD2, the D gene given by the table, was not confirmed from the DNA. TRBV21-1 is listed as a pseudogene. This CDR3 comprises 15 residues. Here the CDR3 reads CASSKGQGGAGEQFF. CDR3 DNA: TGTGCCAGCAGCAAAGGTCAGGGTGGGGCGGGGGAGCAGTTCTTC.

The V and J genes are TRBV30 and TRBJ2-1, with 9 bases lining up with TRBD2. From germline, CDR1 is GTSNPN and CDR2 SVGIG (reference sequence). The CDR3 runs 14 residues. V gave up 5 bases and J gave up 4 bases; unmatched junction bases: 6. The CDR3 DNA follows: TGTGCCTGGGCGGGACTAGCTATATACAATGAGCAGTTCTTC. This translates into CAWAGLAIYNEQFF.

The chain joins TRBV6-1 to TRBJ1-1; D is unclear. CDR3 length: 15 residues. Germline V lookup: CDR1 MNHNS, CDR2 SASEGT. The V gene lost 2 bases and the J gene lost 1 base, with 11 bases spanning the gap. This CDR3 is CASSETPTPNTEAFF. Written as DNA, the CDR3 is TGTGCCAGCAGTGAAACCCCCACACCGAACACTGAAGCTTTCTTT.

The chain combines TRBV7-2 with TRBJ1-4; the D is unclear. The CDR3 length is 13 residues. Germline V gene lookup returns CDR1 SGHTA and CDR2 FQGNSA. The V and J ends lost 3 bases and 8 bases respectively, with 10 bases between them. CDR3 residues: CASSLGLREKLFF. The CDR3, as DNA: TGTGCCAGCAGCTTGGGTCTGCGGGAAAAACTGTTTTTT.

Only one count was recorded for this clone. The chain couples TRBV6-5 to TRBJ1-1, with D maybe TRBD1 (6 bases). Trimming removed 6 bases from V and 1 base from J, with 15 bases in between. The CDR3 is 15 amino acids. Germline CDR1 is MNHEY and CDR2 is SVGAGI. CDR3 in amino acids: CASSPGTHSNTEAFF. CDR3 nucleotides: TGTGCCAGCAGCCCCGGGACACATTCGAACACTGAAGCTTTCTTT.

V is TRBV2 and J is TRBJ2-1, with 7 bases that match TRBD1. Losses at the gene ends were 5 bases for V and 0 bases for J; bases not matched to a gene: 4. The CDR3 extends over 15 amino acids. The germline gives CDR1 SNHLY, CDR2 FYNNEI. The CDR3 region is CASSLQGFSYNEQFF. CDR3 DNA sequence: TGTGCCAGCAGTCTACAGGGGTTCTCCTACAATGAGCAGTTCTTC.

CDR3 sequence: CARSPGFIHGYTF. CDR3 DNA sequence: TGTGCCAGAAGCCCGGGATTCATTCATGGCTACACCTTC. This chain links TRBV5-3 with TRBJ1-2; no reliable D call. TRBV5-3 belongs to the ORF category, with a function that is uncertain. Trimming shortened V by 4 bases and J by 6 bases, and 13 bases separated the two germline ends. The CDR3 extends over 13 amino acids.

The chain has TRBV29-1 and TRBJ2-5; possibly TRBD2 for D (7 bases). Germline V gene sequence: CDR1 SQVTM, CDR2 ANQGSEA. The CDR3 is 14 residues long. V was shortened by 3 bases and J by 4 bases, with 15 bases between the two germline ends. The CDR3 protein is CSVESLGGGETQYF. As DNA, the CDR3 is TGCAGCGTTGAGTCTTTAGGGGGGGGAGAGACCCAGTACTTC.

The gene calls are TRBV7-9 and TRBJ1-6, with 8 bases aligning to TRBD1. The V gene's germline CDR1 is SEHNR and CDR2 FQNEAQ (reference sequence). Trimming cost V 3 bases and J 7 bases; bases outside gene matches: 5. The CDR3 has 15 amino acids. The CDR3 sequence: CASSFLGQGNSPLHF. The DNA of the CDR3 is TGTGCCAGCAGCTTTTTAGGACAGGGAAATTCACCCCTCCACTTT.

This rearrangement joins TRBV21-1 to TRBJ1-4. TRBV21-1 is assigned pseudogene status. The CDR3 has 16 amino acids. In DNA, the CDR3 is TGTGCCAGCAGCAAAGACGGCCGAGAGAGGAATGAAAAACTGTTTTTT. Protein product: CASSKDGRERNEKLFF.

This clone has a single count. The rearrangement links TRBV5-5 to TRBJ1-1, with D possibly TRBD1 on 6 matching bases. The CDR3 is made up of 13 amino acids. The V gene's germline CDR1 is SGHKS and CDR2 YYEKEE (reference sequence). Trimming cost V 1 base and J 8 bases, with 12 bases left between them. As DNA, the CDR3 is TGTGCCAGCAGCTTGTCAGGGGCCGGCGAAGCTTTCTTT. Translating it yields CASSLSGAGEAFF.